This T cell receptor beta chain was recorded in a study of T cell responses to AZD1222 COVID-19 vaccine. Concerning this clone: Its specificity is unknown.

V shed 4 bases and J shed 4 bases, with 16 bases lying between them. This CDR3 contains 15 residues. Germline V gene lookup returns CDR1 LGHDT and CDR2 YNNKEL (reference sequence). Study-level points and caveats: Sampling that yielded the repertoires occurred only after the peak T cell response.

Clones were read by immunoSEQ multiplex PCR, and TCRdb kept only the in-frame ones, dropping some. The sample holds about 180,000 clones, 85% to 95% seen once. Sequencing used peripheral blood, obtained 28 days after the second dose of the MenACWY control vaccine. V gene TRBV3-1 (or the pseudogene TRBV3-2) combines with J gene TRBJ1-2; D is uncertain. This TCR was sampled from an adult who received the MenACWY meningococcal vaccine as a control. CDR3: CASSPMRLGIYGYTF. In nucleotides, the CDR3 is TGTGCCAGCAGCCCCATGCGGCTGGGCATCTATGGCTACACCTTC.